This is a list of T cell receptor beta chains from one sample in a study of beta chain features in type 1 diabetes. Some clones are missing from TCRdb's copy, which holds only in-frame ones; the method was immunoSEQ multiplex PCR. The sample lists hundreds of thousands of clones; 15% to 19% were seen once. Sample: naive CD4+ T cells from blood. These receptors came from a man younger than 35 in good health. The CDR3 runs from the conserved cysteine through the conserved F or W. The D gene is left open where the match is weak. Clone size appears in some rows only: once, few, many, or a class for an expanded clone.

V	size	D	J	DNA	CDR3
TRBV20-1	.	.	TRBJ1-1	TGCAGTGCTGCAGTAACTGAAGCTTTCTTT	CSAAVTEAFF
TRBV7-9	.	TRBD1	TRBJ1-1	TGTGCCAGCAGCTTAACCCCTCCCATGGCAGGGGGTGTAGGTGAAGCTTTCTTT	CASSLTPPMAGGVGEAFF
TRBV5-4	.	TRBD2	TRBJ2-5	TGTGCCAGCAGCTTGGGGGATGGACTAGCGGGGAAAAGCAGGGAGACCCAGTACTTC	CASSLGDGLAGKSRETQYF
TRBV7-2	.	.	TRBJ2-3	TGTGCCAGCAGCTCCGGGCCCCCCCTGGATACGCAGTATTTT	CASSSGPPLDTQYF
TRBV7-2	.	.	TRBJ2-7	TGTGCCAGCAGCTTAGCGCTGGGAGGCGAGCAGTACTTC	CASSLALGGEQYF
TRBV9	.	.	TRBJ1-4	TGTGCCAGCAGCCCCCTGTGGACTAATGAAAAACTGTTTTTT	CASSPLWTNEKLFF
TRBV9	few	TRBD2	TRBJ2-3	TGTGCCAGCAGCGCACGTGAGGAAAGCGGGGGTACAGATACGCAGTATTTT	CASSAREESGGTDTQYF
TRBV11-2	.	TRBD2	TRBJ2-2	TGTGCCAGCAGCTTAGTTCCTAGCGGTGTACCCATGGAGCTGTTTTTT	CASSLVPSGVPMELFF
TRBV18	.	.	TRBJ2-7	TGTGCCAGCTCACCACAGGGATATCCCTACGAGCAGTACTTC	CASSPQGYPYEQYF
TRBV25-1	few	.	TRBJ2-5	TGTGCCAGCAGTGGCTTGGGCTCCCGGGGATTAGAGACCCAGTACTTC	CASSGLGSRGLETQYF
TRBV7-2	few	.	TRBJ2-7	TGTGCCAGCAGCTCCCCGGCTCGCGGGGTATACGAGCAGTACTTC	CASSSPARGVYEQYF
TRBV7-2	.	.	TRBJ1-5	TGTGCCAGCAGCAAGGGTTATCAGGTCAATCAGCCCCAGCATTTT	CASSKGYQVNQPQHF
TRBV28	few	.	TRBJ1-6	TGTGCCAGCAGTTTAGCCGTTCTCCCGTGGAGGTCTATTTCCCTCCACTTT	CASSLAVLPWRSISLHF
TRBV30	.	.	TRBJ2-5	TGTGCCTGGAAGGGGGGGGCAGAGACCCAGTACTTC	CAWKGGAETQYF
TRBV30	.	.	TRBJ2-5	TGTGCCTGGTCCCGGGGGACAAACCAAGAGACCCAGTACTTC	CAWSRGTNQETQYF
TRBV18	few	.	TRBJ1-4	TGTGCCAGCTCACCCGCGATAACTAATGAAAAACTGTTTTTT	CASSPAITNEKLFF
TRBV4-2	few	.	TRBJ2-2	TGTGCCAGCAGCCAAGAATCAGGGGCGAACACCGGGGAGCTGTTTTTT	CASSQESGANTGELFF
TRBV9	.	.	TRBJ2-6	TGTGCCAGCAGCGTCGGACTGCCCCGCAACTCTGGGGCCAACGTCCTGACTTTC	CASSVGLPRNSGANVLTF
TRBV7-2	few	TRBD1	TRBJ1-4	TGTGCCAGCAGCTTTACAGGGGGCGCGGCTAATGAAAAACTGTTTTTT	CASSFTGGAANEKLFF
TRBV4-2	.	TRBD1	TRBJ1-5	TGTGCCAGCAGCCAGGACGGACAGGGTGACCAGCCCCAGCATTTT	CASSQDGQGDQPQHF
TRBV7-3	.	.	TRBJ2-5	TGTGCCAGCAGCTTTGTCGGGCAAGAGACCCAGTACTTC	CASSFVGQETQYF
TRBV10-3	few	.	TRBJ2-7	TGTGCCGTCAGAGAATCGGGCTCCTACGAGCAGTACTTC	CAVRESGSYEQYF
TRBV10-3	few	TRBD2	TRBJ2-7	TGTGCCATCAGGATTCTAGCGGATTCCTACGAGCAGTACTTC	CAIRILADSYEQYF
TRBV28	.	.	TRBJ1-2	TGTGCCAGCAGTCCCCGGAGAGGGGGCTACACCTTC	CASSPRRGGYTF
TRBV2	few	.	TRBJ2-3	TGTGCCAGTAAGGGACCCGGCACAGATACGCAGTATTTT	CASKGPGTDTQYF
TRBV13	few	.	TRBJ2-2	TGTGCCAGCAGCTCGGGACCCACGGGGACCGGGGAGCTGTTTTTT	CASSSGPTGTGELFF
TRBV9	.	.	TRBJ2-1	TGTGCCAGCAGCGCTTCCACTCACAATGAGCAGTTCTTC	CASSASTHNEQFF
TRBV27	.	TRBD1	TRBJ1-5	TGTGCCAGCAGACTGACAGGGGTACGGAATCAGCCCCAGCATTTT	CASRLTGVRNQPQHF
TRBV29-1	.	.	TRBJ2-5	TGCAGCGTTGGGGCACGTAGGCAAACCCAGTACTTC	CSVGARRQTQYF